The sequence of this T cell receptor (beta chain) was determined in a study of graft-versus-host responses after intestinal transplantation. About the research overall: Recipients had transplants, and these were multivisceral, liver-intestinal, or isolated intestinal. Anti-thymocyte globulin served as induction for all recipients, who then took tacrolimus and steroids for about 3 years.

Assay: immunoSEQ multiplex PCR; the TCRdb copy retains only in-frame clones and omits some. The table has roughly 100,000 clones, roughly 87% seen once. As regards this clone: Its antigen is not known.

This clonotype originated in a human donor who received an intestinal transplant. The sample consisted of unstimulated CD4+ T cells sorted from spleen or lymph node cells, taken before intestinal transplant.

CDR3 in amino acids: CASSLGGMEQETQYF. The CDR3 DNA follows: TGCGCCAGCAGCTTGGGGGGTATGGAGCAAGAGACCCAGTACTTC. The chain uses TRBV5-1 and TRBJ2-5, with D uncertain. This CDR3 region has 15 residues. Germline CDR1 is SGHRS and CDR2 is YFSETQ. V was clipped by 0 bases and J by 2 bases, with 11 bases between them.